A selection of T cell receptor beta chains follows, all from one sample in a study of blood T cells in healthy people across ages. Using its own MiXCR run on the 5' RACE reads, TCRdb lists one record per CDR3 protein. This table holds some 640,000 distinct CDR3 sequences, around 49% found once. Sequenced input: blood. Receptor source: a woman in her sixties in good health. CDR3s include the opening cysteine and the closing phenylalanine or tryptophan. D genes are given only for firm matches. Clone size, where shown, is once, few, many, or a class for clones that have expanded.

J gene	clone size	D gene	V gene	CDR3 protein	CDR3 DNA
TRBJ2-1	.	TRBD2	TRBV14	CASSPAGGPGSEQFF	TGTGCCAGCAGCCCAGCGGGAGGGCCGGGTTCTGAGCAGTTCTTC
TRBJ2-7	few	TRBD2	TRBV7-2	CASSRVAGGRVNEQYF	TGTGCCAGCAGCCGGGTTGCCGGCGGGAGGGTCAACGAGCAGTACTTC
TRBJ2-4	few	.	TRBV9	CASSSGRQEANEQYF	TGTGCCAGCAGCTCGGGCCGGCAGGAAGCCAATGAGCAGTACTTC
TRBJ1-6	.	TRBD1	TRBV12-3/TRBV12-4	CASSPWTGGNNSPLHF	TGTGCCAGCAGTCCGTGGACAGGGGGTAACAATTCACCCCTCCACTTT
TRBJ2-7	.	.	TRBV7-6	CASSWTQGSSYEQYF	TGTGCCAGCAGCTGGACCCAGGGGAGCTCCTACGAGCAGTACTTC
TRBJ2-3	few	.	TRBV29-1	CSVEMGSQSDTQYF	TGCAGCGTTGAAATGGGGAGTCAGTCAGATACGCAGTATTTT
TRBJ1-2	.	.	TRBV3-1	CASSQGGNGYTF	TGTGCCAGCAGCCAGGGGGGGAATGGCTACACCTTC
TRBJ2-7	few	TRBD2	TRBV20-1	CSASGRTTYNEQYF	TGCAGTGCTAGCGGGAGGACGACCTACAATGAGCAGTACTTC
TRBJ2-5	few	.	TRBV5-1	CASSMDPLRTETQYF	TGCGCCAGCAGCATGGACCCCCTCCGGACAGAGACCCAGTACTTC
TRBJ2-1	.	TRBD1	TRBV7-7	CASSLAQAGGFSSYNEQFF	TGTGCTAGCAGCTTAGCTCAGGCAGGGGGATTTAGCTCCTACAATGAGCAGTTCTTC
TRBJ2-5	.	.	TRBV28	CASSLGRRGRSQETQYF	TGTGCCAGCAGTTTGGGTCGGAGGGGTCGCTCACAAGAGACCCAGTACTTC
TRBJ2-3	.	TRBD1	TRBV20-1	CSARDRGQVLTTDTQYF	TGCAGTGCTAGAGATCGGGGACAGGTCCTTACCACAGATACGCAGTATTTT
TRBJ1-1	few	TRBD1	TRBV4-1	CASSPGQGFVLTEAFF	TGCGCCAGCAGCCCTGGACAGGGGTTTGTTTTGACTGAAGCTTTCTTT
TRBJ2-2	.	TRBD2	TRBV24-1	CATGDSTTSGRITGELFF	TGTGCCACCGGTGATTCCACGACTAGCGGGAGGATCACCGGGGAGCTGTTTTTT
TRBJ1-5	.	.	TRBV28	CASSLGTQPQHF	TGTGCCAGCAGTTTAGGAACTCAGCCCCAGCATTTT
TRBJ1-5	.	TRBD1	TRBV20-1	CSARVLTGRDGQPQHF	TGCAGTGCTAGAGTTCTGACAGGGAGGGACGGTCAGCCCCAGCATTTT
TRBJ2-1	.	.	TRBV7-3	CASSSRAAAAHNEQFF	TGTGCCAGCAGCTCCCGGGCCGCCGCTGCACACAATGAGCAGTTCTTC
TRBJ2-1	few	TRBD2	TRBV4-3	CASSRASGRNEQFF	TGCGCCAGCAGCCGTGCTAGCGGGAGGAATGAGCAGTTCTTC